This entry describes one T cell receptor beta chain. Data came from immunoSEQ multiplex PCR; TCRdb stores just in-frame clones and leaves some out. Among about 89,000 clones listed, 85% to 95% were seen once. The data originate from a study of OX40 agonist ivuxolimab in advanced cancers. The CDR3 loop spans 15 amino acids. J gave up 6 bases and V 5 bases, and 8 bases lay outside the gene matches. Germline CDR1 and CDR2: MGHRA and YSYEKL. Sequenced here: CD4+ or CD8+ T cells sorted from blood, sampled in a trial of the OX40 agonist ivuxolimab. V is TRBV4-1 and J is TRBJ2-2; the match to TRBD1 covers 8 bases. The clonotype originates from an adult with an advanced solid tumor such as melanoma, head and neck, liver or kidney cancer. For the CDR3, the DNA is TGCGCCAGCAGCTTACGGACAGGGATCCCCGGGGAGCTGTTTTTT. Encoded protein: CASSLRTGIPGELFF.